Sequencing of this T cell receptor beta chain was carried out in a study of identical twins. Overall study results and limits: Memory repertoires showed no such pattern, whereas abundant cord blood beta clonotypes carried fewer insertions.

About this clonotype itself: Antigen specificity is unknown.

Per the germline V gene, CDR1 is PRHDT and CDR2 is FYEKMQ (reference sequence). This CDR3 comprises 18 residues. Trimming removed 5 bases at V and 0 bases at J, with 21 bases between. Healthy Caucasians made up all donors. A universal primer site came from template switching; cDNA carried unique molecular identifiers. TCRdb used MiXCR to reprocess the 5' RACE reads, holding one entry per CDR3 protein. The sample holds some 900,000 distinct CDR3 sequences; around 12% are singletons and the top ten take around 1.6%. These data also formed part of another study, on yellow fever vaccine responses in identical twins. As that report states: Twins' vaccine T cell response reportedly seemed partly convergent, partly personalized.

The sample taken for sequencing was PBMCs. The chain joins TRBV13 to TRBJ2-3, with unresolved D. This receptor was identified in a woman between 18 and 30 years old in good health. The CDR3 DNA follows: TGTGCCAGCAGCGGAGTTGAGCCTACAAATACTAGCACAGATACGCAGTATTTT. It translates to CASSGVEPTNTSTDTQYF.